This TCR beta chain was retrieved from a study of blood T cells in healthy people across ages. Study in general: Template-switching capture recovered about one barcoded beta molecule per two T cells.

Every participating donor contributed 8.5 to 10 milliliters of peripheral blood through a draw. J gave up 5 bases and V 0 bases, and 7 bases lay outside the gene matches. CDR1 and CDR2 from the germline V gene are DFQATT and SNEGSKA (reference sequence). This CDR3 comprises 16 residues. Using a J-beta primer mix together with a sample-barcoded 5' primer, a second PCR was run for about 7 to 12 cycles. Each CDR3 protein gets one entry after TCRdb re-called the 5' RACE reads with MiXCR. The profile shows 800,000 or so distinct CDR3 sequences, 20% to 25% of them singletons. Concerning this clonotype itself: Its antigen is as yet unknown. Because it lacks the conserved phenylalanine or tryptophan at the end, this CDR3 is likely a read error.

General observations from the study: Higher diversity and more naive CD4+ cells were features of long-lived donors, compared to aged donors.

The sample was also linked to a second study, of T cells of mothers and their children.

Specimen: blood. This chain connects TRBV20-1 to TRBJ2-3, with TRBD2 identical over 11 bases. This TCR came from a boy under 18 in good health. As DNA, the CDR3 is TGCAGTGCTAGAGATCTCACTAGCGGGAGTCTAGATACGCAGTATCTT. Translated: CSARDLTSGSLDTQYL.